The present T cell receptor beta chain was sequenced within a study of radiotherapy plus CTLA-4 blockade in lung cancer. Turning to the study itself: Objective responses were seen in 18% of patients, disease control in 31%.

Study-level results: Interferon-beta and early blood T cell clone dynamics reportedly predicted response best. Blood saw expansion of tumor-derived TCR clones after radiotherapy plus ipilimumab.

This clone was seen only once. Antigen: not known. CDR1 is MNHNS, CDR2 SASEGT, per germline. CDR3 length equals 17 residues. V was shortened by 1 base and J by 0 bases, with 12 bases between the two germline ends. Only in-frame clones appear in the TCRdb table, and some are missing; sequencing was by immunoSEQ multiplex PCR. The sample records tens of thousands of clones, around 79% being singletons. Ipilimumab CTLA-4 blockade and focal radiation were given to patients with chemo-refractory metastatic non-small-cell lung cancer. The chain has TRBV6-1 and TRBJ1-4; maybe TRBD1 (5 bases). This receptor was taken from a human donor with non-small cell lung cancer who had a complete response to radiotherapy plus ipilimumab. Material: peripheral blood, obtained from a patient treated with radiotherapy plus ipilimumab. The CDR3 bases are TGTGCCAGCAGTGAAGGCGGGGGGTTTGCAACTAATGAAAAACTGTTTTTT. This translates into CASSEGGGFATNEKLFF.